A single sample is the source of the 11 T cell receptor beta chains below, sequenced in a study of OX40 agonist ivuxolimab in advanced cancers. Receptor amplification or capture employed the immunoSEQ multiplex PCR assay. TCRdb re-hosts the immuneACCESS table, in-frame sequences only. Its copies lack some clones; in the studies checked, an unresolved V gene accounts for under half of them, and the cause for the rest is not known. The sample table holds more than 90,000 clones, of which around 83% were seen once. The top ten constitute more than 1.2% of the sample. The sequenced sample was CD4+ or CD8+ T cells sorted from blood, obtained in a trial of the OX40 agonist ivuxolimab. The receptors derive from an adult with an advanced solid tumor such as melanoma, head and neck, liver or kidney cancer.

The rearrangement joins TRBV7-9 to TRBJ2-3; tentative D call: TRBD1 (5 bases). The CDR3 consists of 15 residues. With 2 bases removed from V and 5 bases from J, the gap between germline ends came to 14 bases. In germline, CDR1 is SEHNR, CDR2 FQNEAQ (reference sequence). The CDR3 is CASSLQGISLDTQYF. DNA of the CDR3: TGTGCCAGCAGCTTACAGGGAATTTCACTAGATACGCAGTATTTT. Full variable domain (rest looked up from reference TRBV7-9 and TRBJ2-3): DTGVSQNPRHKITKRGQNVTFRCDPISEHNRLYWYRQTLGQGPEFLTYFQNEAQLEKSRLLSDRFSAERPKGSFSTLEIQRTEQGDSAMYLCASSLQGISLDTQYFGPGTRLTVL.

V gene TRBV7-9 combines with J gene TRBJ2-7; TRBD1 or TRBD2 may be the D gene (5 bases each). This CDR3 contains 16 residues. Germline V gene sequence: CDR1 SEHNR, CDR2 FQNEAQ (reference sequence). The V end was cut by 5 bases, the J end by 0 bases, with 17 bases between. CDR3 nucleotides: TGTGCCAGCAGCAGACCAGGGACGTCTCGCTCCTACGAGCAGTACTTC. Translating it yields CASSRPGTSRSYEQYF.

The rearrangement links TRBV6-5 to TRBJ1-5; D not resolved. The CDR3 is 15 amino acids. Germline assignment: CDR1 MNHEY and CDR2 SVGAGI. V lost 2 bases and J lost 0, with 8 bases in between. The CDR3 region has the DNA TGTGCCAGCAGTTACAGCCCCAATAGCAATCAGCCCCAGCATTTT. This codes for CASSYSPNSNQPQHF.

V and J are TRBV6-6 and TRBJ1-1; D ambiguous. The CDR3 runs 12 residues. V lost 8 bases, J lost 0 bases, and 7 bases lay in between. Germline loops: CDR1 MNHNY, CDR2 SVGAGI (reference sequence). CDR3 residues: CASSRMNTEAFF. For the CDR3, the DNA is TGTGCCAGCTCTCGGATGAACACTGAAGCTTTCTTT.

Here the CDR3 DNA reads TGCGCCAGCAGCTTGAAACAGGGATCTGGGCAGTACTTC. The encoded protein is CASSLKQGSGQYF. The chain has TRBV5-1 and TRBJ2-7, with D possibly being TRBD1 (6 bases). Between the trimmed V and J ends, which lost 1 base and 9 bases, there was a span of 14 bases. Germline assignment: CDR1 SGHRS and CDR2 YFSETQ. The length of the CDR3 is 13 residues. Using reference TRBV5-1 and TRBJ2-7 for the parts outside the CDR3, the full variable domain is KAGVTQTPRYLIKTRGQQVTLSCSPISGHRSVSWYQQTPGQGLQFLFEYFSETQRNKGNFPGRFSGRQFSNSRSEMNVSTLELGDSALYLCASSLKQGSGQYFGPGTRLTVT.

This clone showed up many times. This sequence joins TRBV28 and TRBJ1-1; 9 bases are shared with TRBD1. The CDR3 has 12 residues. The V and J ends lost 6 bases and 11 bases, in that order; junction bases with no gene match: 7. CDR1 is MDHEN and CDR2 is SYDVKM in the germline V gene. CDR3 residues: CASSPGDRVAFF. The DNA of the CDR3 is TGTGCCAGCAGCCCCGGGGACAGGGTTGCTTTCTTT.

The chain uses TRBV6-5 and TRBJ2-3; a possible D gene is TRBD1 (5 bases). V gave up 0 bases and J gave up 6 bases, with 7 bases separating them. Germline V gene data show CDR1 as MNHEY and CDR2 as SVGAGI. The CDR3 spans 13 residues. The CDR3, as DNA: TGTGCCAGCAGTTACTCCAGGGCGGATACGCAGTATTTT. It translates to CASSYSRADTQYF.

This sequence joins TRBV7-8 and TRBJ1-1; 7 bases fit TRBD1. The junction had 8 bases not matched to a gene; V was cut back by 1 base and J by 6 bases. Germline V CDR1 and CDR2: SGHVS, FQNEAQ. The CDR3 spans 15 residues. DNA of the CDR3: TGTGCCAGCAGCTTAGGAGGACAGGCACGCGCTGAAGCTTTCTTT. Protein product: CASSLGGQARAEAFF. The full variable domain, rest sourced from reference TRBV7-8 and TRBJ1-1, is GAGVSQSPRYKVAKRGQDVALRCDPISGHVSLFWYQQALGQGPEFLTYFQNEAQLDKSGLPSDRFFAERPEGSVSTLKIQRTQQEDSAVYLCASSLGGQARAEAFFGQGTRLTVV.

This sequence joins TRBV4-1 and TRBJ2-7; perhaps D is TRBD1 or TRBD2 (6 bases each). The V gene lost 0 bases and the J gene lost 3 bases, with 12 bases spanning the gap. The CDR3 is 15 residues long. Germline V gives CDR1 MGHRA, CDR2 YSYEKL. The CDR3 DNA is TGCGCCAGCAGCCAAGATGTCCGGGGGCTCTACGAGCAGTACTTC. It yields the protein CASSQDVRGLYEQYF.

J is TRBJ1-1 and V is TRBV9; D gene ambiguous. Germline CDR1 reads SGDLS; CDR2 reads YYNGEE. The CDR3 is 18 amino acids. Between the trimmed V and J ends, which lost 2 bases and 1 base, there was a span of 21 bases. The CDR3 reads CASSVTKGFRVQNTEAFF. The CDR3 coding sequence is TGTGCCAGCAGCGTTACAAAGGGTTTTCGTGTCCAGAACACTGAAGCTTTCTTT.

The chain employs TRBV28 and TRBJ2-1; TRBD1 matches 7 bases. The CDR3 is 15 amino acids. V shed 8 bases and J 8 bases; nucleotides not matched to a gene: 15. Germline V gene sequence: CDR1 MDHEN, CDR2 SYDVKM. The CDR3 nucleotides are TGTGCCAGCCGGCGAGTGAGGGGGCGTTTGGATGAGCAGTTCTTC. It translates to CASRRVRGRLDEQFF.